This entry lists 6 T cell receptor beta chains sequenced from one sample in a study of OX40 agonist ivuxolimab in advanced cancers. TCRdb's table, derived via immunoSEQ multiplex PCR, lists solely in-frame clones and lacks some. The table includes tens of thousands of clones, roughly 92% detected once. The input for sequencing was CD4+ or CD8+ T cells sorted from blood, taken in a trial of the OX40 agonist ivuxolimab. The receptor source for this set is an adult with an advanced solid tumor such as melanoma, head and neck, liver or kidney cancer.

The chain recombines TRBV7-8 with TRBJ1-6; D unclear. V was cut by 5 bases and J by 13 bases, with 12 bases left in between. Germline loops: CDR1 SGHVS, CDR2 FQNEAQ. The CDR3 covers 12 residues. CDR3 sequence: CASSPFLTPLHF. CDR3 in DNA: TGTGCCAGCAGCCCCTTTTTGACTCCCCTCCACTTT.

The chain joins TRBV2 to TRBJ1-1, with a weak D call TRBD1 (5 bases). The CDR3 covers 15 residues. Deletions cut 4 bases from V and 1 base from J, with 13 bases between. Germline assignment: CDR1 SNHLY and CDR2 FYNNEI. This CDR3 is CASSVYGGWNTEAFF. CDR3 DNA sequence: TGTGCCAGCAGTGTTTATGGGGGGTGGAACACTGAAGCTTTCTTT.

This chain links TRBV1 with TRBJ1-1. TRBV1 is labeled a pseudogene. The CDR3 length is 14 residues. The CDR3 coding sequence is TGCACCAGCAGCCCCTCACCGGGGCACACTGAAGCTTTCTTT. The encoded protein is CTSSPSPGHTEAFF.

The chain combines TRBV5-4 with TRBJ1-2, with D unresolved. Per the germline V gene, CDR1 is SGHNT and CDR2 is YYREEE (reference sequence). The CDR3 runs to 14 residues. Trimming took 4 bases from V and 0 from J, leaving 10 bases between them. Here the CDR3 DNA reads TGTGCCAGCAGCCCGAGCACCACTAACTATGGCTACACCTTC. It is translated as CASSPSTTNYGYTF.

V is TRBV20-1 and J is TRBJ1-2; the D is unclear. This CDR3 spans 10 amino acids. CDR1 and CDR2 (germline): DFQATT, SNEGSKA (reference sequence). Trimming removed 4 bases at V and 8 bases at J, with 8 bases between. The CDR3 protein is CSATRTGYTF. The CDR3 region has the DNA TGCAGTGCTACCCGGACGGGCTACACCTTC.

This chain connects TRBV4-2 to TRBJ2-7; D is perhaps TRBD1 (5 bases). There are 13 residues in the CDR3. From germline, CDR1 is LGHNA and CDR2 YNFKEQ. Trimming cost V 0 bases and J 7 bases, with 10 bases left between them. CDR3 region: CASSQDEHREQYF. The CDR3 region has the DNA TGTGCCAGCAGCCAAGATGAGCACAGGGAGCAGTACTTC.